The entry that follows covers one T cell receptor beta chain sequence. The sample belongs to a study of OX40 agonist ivuxolimab in advanced cancers. Study-wide context: From 23 to 79 years was the age range, with a mean of around 56 years, and about 83% were male.

Using immunoSEQ multiplex PCR, the repertoire was profiled, and TCRdb retains in-frame clones only, with some absent. The data hold approximately 47,000 clones, with about nine tenths observed a single time. Samples of blood were obtained at baseline, on cycle 4 day 1, and on cycle 7 day 1. This CDR3 has 13 amino acids. CDR1 and CDR2 from the germline V gene are GTSNPN and SVGIG (reference sequence). Trimming took 0 bases from V and 4 from J, leaving 9 bases between them. The clonotype comes from an adult with an advanced solid tumor such as melanoma, head and neck, liver or kidney cancer. The source was CD4+ or CD8+ T cells sorted from blood, collected in a trial of the OX40 agonist ivuxolimab. V usage is TRBV30 and J usage is TRBJ1-1; D remains unclear. As DNA, the CDR3 is TGTGCCTGGAGTGTTCTAGAGGTCACTGAAGCTTTCTTT. It codes for CAWSVLEVTEAFF.